This record covers a single TCR beta chain. The CDR3 has 13 residues. Germline V gene sequence: CDR1 GTSNPN, CDR2 SVGIG (reference sequence). Trimming removed 2 bases from V and 7 bases from J, with 14 bases in between. The entry originates in a study of cytomegalovirus exposure and HLA in healthy donors. Overall study: A subsequent analysis reported that the roughly 120 validation repertoires were produced on the same platform that had also been used for the 600 to 700 first-cohort repertoires.

The validation cohort, a group of over a hundred subjects, included the donors and was separate from the approximately 650-subject first cohort. Produced via immunoSEQ multiplex PCR; TCRdb's table is partial and in-frame only. The sample shows about 220,000 clones, under 95% of them seen only once. Sequencing was carried out using PBMCs. The sequence was obtained from a woman under 30 in good health and CMV-seronegative. The V call is TRBV30, the J call TRBJ1-2, with a weak D call TRBD1 (6 bases). CDR3 coding DNA: TGTGCCTGGAGTCCACTTAACAGGGCTGGCTACACCTTC. This codes for CAWSPLNRAGYTF.